Listed below are T cell receptor beta chains from one sample, sequenced in a study of blood T cells in healthy people across ages. TCRdb recomputed calls from the 5' RACE reads with MiXCR, one row per CDR3 protein. The table lists some 640,000 distinct CDR3 sequences, about 28% of them singletons. Sequences were obtained from blood. The source is a woman aged 80 or over in good health. CDR3s include the opening cysteine and the closing phenylalanine or tryptophan. Fields, in order: V gene, D gene, J gene, clone size, CDR3 DNA, CDR3 protein. The D gene is left open where the match is weak. Only some rows state a clone size, as once, few, many or a class for expanded clones.

>TRBV3-1|-|TRBJ1-2|few
TGTGCCGGCAGCCCCAAGGTAGCAGGAGGGAACTATGGCTACACCTTC
CAGSPKVAGGNYGYTF
>TRBV5-1|TRBD1|TRBJ2-3|many
TGCGCCAGCAGGATAGGACAGGGCTACGCAGATACGCAGTATTTT
CASRIGQGYADTQYF
>TRBV5-1|-|TRBJ2-7|many
TGCGCCAGCAGCCTTCCAATCAGCGGACGATACGAGCAGTACTTC
CASSLPISGRYEQYF
>TRBV20-1|-|TRBJ2-5|many
TGCAGTGCTACCGGCGAAGGTGAGGGAGAGCAGTACTTC
CSATGEGEGEQYF
>TRBV19|TRBD2|TRBJ2-5|once
TGTGCCAGTAGTGTGACTAGCGGGGGGGCCCAAGAGACCCAGTACTTC
CASSVTSGGAQETQYF
>TRBV2|TRBD2|TRBJ2-2|-
TGTGCCAGCAATAAACTAGCGGGGGGCACCGGGGAGCTGTTTTTT
CASNKLAGGTGELFF
>TRBV21-1|-|TRBJ1-2|many
TGTGCCAGCGGGGTCTATGGCTACACCTTC
CASGVYGYTF
>TRBV24-1|-|TRBJ2-5|-
TGTGCCACCAGTGAAAGCAGGGGAGCGGAGACCCAGTACTTC
CATSESRGAETQYF
>TRBV11-2|TRBD2|TRBJ2-5|many
TGTGCCAGCAGCTTAGGGGGACTACCCGAAGAGACCCAGTACTTC
CASSLGGLPEETQYF
>TRBV4-3|TRBD2|TRBJ2-3|-
TGCGCCAGCAGCCAAGCCTGGAGCGGGGGGATCCGAGATACGCAGTATTTT
CASSQAWSGGIRDTQYF
>TRBV18|-|TRBJ2-7|many
TGTGCCAGCTCATCCCCGGACCAGCCTTACGAGCAGTACTTC
CASSSPDQPYEQYF
>TRBV24-1|-|TRBJ2-3|-
TGTGCCGCGAAAGACAGCACAGATACGCAGTATTTT
CAAKDSTDTQYF
>TRBV7-9|-|TRBJ2-5|many
TGTGCCAGCAGCTTATGGGATCAAGAGACCCAGTACTTC
CASSLWDQETQYF
>TRBV11-2|-|TRBJ2-7|many
TGTGCCAGCAGCTTAGGGAGTTTTGGATACTACGAGCAGTACTTC
CASSLGSFGYYEQYF
>TRBV13|-|TRBJ1-1|-
TGTGCCAGCAGCCCCTGGGGGGACACGAGTGAAGCTTTCTTT
CASSPWGDTSEAFF
>TRBV18|-|TRBJ2-4|many
TGTGCCAGCTCACGTAGCAGGTCAGGGGAAACCATTCAGTACTTC
CASSRSRSGETIQYF
>TRBV11-2|-|TRBJ2-6|many
TGTGCCAGCAGCTTGGACTTTTATAAGGCTGGGGCCAACGTCCTGACTTTC
CASSLDFYKAGANVLTF
>TRBV30|TRBD2|TRBJ2-7|few
TGTGCCCGAGGTAGCGGGGGATCCCACGAGCAGTACTTC
CARGSGGSHEQYF
>TRBV20-1|-|TRBJ1-1|-
TGCAGTGCTAGATCGAGACAGATGAACACTGAAGCTTTCTTT
CSARSRQMNTEAFF
>TRBV4-2|TRBD2|TRBJ2-1|-
TGTGCCAGCAGCCAAGATCTGGGGAGACTAGCGGGGGCCAATGAGCAGTTCTTC
CASSQDLGRLAGANEQFF
>TRBV18|-|TRBJ1-5|-
TGTGCCAGCTCATCGGCTGGGTTAGGCAATCAGCCCCAGCATTTT
CASSSAGLGNQPQHF
>TRBV3-1|-|TRBJ1-6|many
TGTGCCAGCAGTCCCGGGTCAGGGACCGGGTATTCACCCCTCCACTTT
CASSPGSGTGYSPLHF
>TRBV7-2|TRBD2|TRBJ2-1|-
TGTGCCAGCAGTCGAGTAGCGGGAGTTAGCTCCTACAATGAGCAGTTCTTC
CASSRVAGVSSYNEQFF
>TRBV13|-|TRBJ1-1|few
TGTGCCAGCAGCCGGGGGACCCTAGCCCGGATGAACACTGAAGCTTTCTTT
CASSRGTLARMNTEAFF
>TRBV28|-|TRBJ2-3|-
TGTGCTACCGGGGGTCAGCGAGATACGCAGTATTTT
CATGGQRDTQYF
>TRBV20-1|-|TRBJ2-5|-
TGCAGTGCTCCCCCGCCCCGGGGGCAAGAGACCCAGTACTTC
CSAPPPRGQETQYF
>TRBV7-2|TRBD1|TRBJ2-7|-
TGTGCCAGCAGCTCACCCGGGACAGGGGAGGTTAGCTCCTACAATGAGCAGTACTTC
CASSSPGTGEVSSYNEQYF
>TRBV5-8|TRBD2|TRBJ2-1|-
TGTGCCAGCAGCTTGGTGTCGAGTGCGACTAGCGGCTACAATGAGCAGTTCTTC
CASSLVSSATSGYNEQFF
>TRBV6-4|TRBD2|TRBJ2-3|many
TGTGCCAGCAGCCTAGAAGCGGGGGGCACAGATACGCAGTATTTT
CASSLEAGGTDTQYF
>TRBV19|-|TRBJ1-1|many
TGTGCCAGTAGTGTGACATCTATGAACACTGAAGCTTTCTTT
CASSVTSMNTEAFF
>TRBV27|TRBD2|TRBJ2-1|many
TGTGCCAGCAGTTCCTTAGCGGGGGGGCGAGGCAATGAGCAGTTCTTC
CASSSLAGGRGNEQFF
>TRBV10-3|-|TRBJ1-1|few
TGTGCCATCAGTGAAACGGAACAGGTGGCTTTCTTT
CAISETEQVAFF
>TRBV5-1|TRBD2|TRBJ2-3|-
TGCGCCAGCAGCGGGGGACTAGGAGATACGCAGTATTTT
CASSGGLGDTQYF
>TRBV5-6|-|TRBJ2-4|few
TGTGCCAGCAGCTTGGAGACACTAGTGAAAGAGCAGTACTTC
CASSLETLVKEQYF
>TRBV4-1|TRBD1|TRBJ1-2|many
TGCGCCAGCAGCCAAGCTAGGACAGGGATTAACTATGGCTACACCTTC
CASSQARTGINYGYTF
>TRBV18|-|TRBJ2-5|many
TGTGCCAGCTCACCGGGCAGTCCCCAAGAGACCCAGTACTTC
CASSPGSPQETQYF
>TRBV11-3|TRBD2|TRBJ2-2|-
TGTGCCAGCAGCCGACTGGCGGGGGACACCGGGGAGCTGTTTTTT
CASSRLAGDTGELFF
>TRBV20-1|-|TRBJ2-1|-
TGCAGTGCTAGAGCCACTTACAATGTGCAGTTCTTC
CSARATYNVQFF
>TRBV29-1|-|TRBJ2-7|few
TGCAGCGTTGAACGGCCGGGATCCTACAATGAGCAGTACTTC
CSVERPGSYNEQYF
>TRBV6-2/TRBV6-3|-|TRBJ2-3|many
TGTGCCAGCAGTTACCTCTCGGGGCGGGGGCATGCAGATACGCAGTATTTT
CASSYLSGRGHADTQYF
>TRBV7-2|-|TRBJ2-3|many
TGTGCCAGCAGCCTAAGCCACCGGACAGATACGCAGTATTTT
CASSLSHRTDTQYF
>TRBV19|-|TRBJ2-1|-
TGTGCCAGTAAGGAGGGACAGTCCTCCTACAATGAGCAGTTCTTC
CASKEGQSSYNEQFF
>TRBV30|-|TRBJ1-4|few
TGTGCCTGGAAACTAGGACAGACAACTAATGAAAAACTGTTTTTT
CAWKLGQTTNEKLFF
>TRBV12-3/TRBV12-4|-|TRBJ2-2|many
TGTGCCAGCAGTCGACTTATGGGAAAAGGGGAGCTGTTTTTT
CASSRLMGKGELFF
>TRBV24-1|TRBD1|TRBJ2-7|many
TGTGCCACCAGTGCCACAGGGGTCACAGGGGGACAGCAGTACTTC
CATSATGVTGGQQYF
>TRBV3-1|-|TRBJ1-6|few
TGTGCCAGCAGCCAACCAGGTTTCTCCCTCCACTTT
CASSQPGFSLHF
>TRBV7-6|-|TRBJ2-3|many
TGTGCCAGCAGCTTCGGGCAGTCTAGCACAGATACGCAGTATTTT
CASSFGQSSTDTQYF
>TRBV20-1|TRBD1|TRBJ2-7|few
TGCAGTGCTAGCCGACAGGGGTTGGGAGAGCAGTACTTC
CSASRQGLGEQYF
>TRBV7-8|TRBD1|TRBJ2-1|-
TGTGCCAGCAGCTCATACAGGGGGAGGTATGAGCAGTTCTTC
CASSSYRGRYEQFF
>TRBV7-2|TRBD2|TRBJ2-3|few
TGTGCCAGCAGCCATTATTTGACTAGCGAGACTAGCACAGATACGCAGTATTTT
CASSHYLTSETSTDTQYF
>TRBV5-8|-|TRBJ1-2|many
TGTGCCAGCAGCTTGAGGCAGCGTCCTAACTATGGCTACACCTTC
CASSLRQRPNYGYTF
>TRBV5-5|-|TRBJ1-1|-
TGTGCCAGCAGCTTGCATCCTACTTTGAACACTGAAGCTTTCTTT
CASSLHPTLNTEAFF
>TRBV6-6|-|TRBJ1-2|many
TGTGCCAGCAGTTACTTGGATGGCTACACCTTC
CASSYLDGYTF
>TRBV28|TRBD1|TRBJ2-3|few
TGTGCCAGCAGATCCACAGGGGCAGGGCTCACAGATACGCAGTATTTT
CASRSTGAGLTDTQYF
>TRBV20-1|-|TRBJ2-2|-
TGCAGTGCTAGAGATCTAGGGGACACGAACACCGGGGAGCTGTTTTTT
CSARDLGDTNTGELFF
>TRBV20-1|-|TRBJ1-1|-
TGCAGTGCTAGAGATTATTCCAGGGACGACCGGGACACTGAAGCTTTCTTT
CSARDYSRDDRDTEAFF
>TRBV6-5|-|TRBJ1-2|-
TGTGCCAGCAGTTACGCCCCACAGGGAAGGGTGATCTATGGCTACACCTTC
CASSYAPQGRVIYGYTF
>TRBV10-2|-|TRBJ2-7|many
TGCGCCAGCAGTATGGTCTCCTATCGCCCCGAGCAGTACTTC
CASSMVSYRPEQYF